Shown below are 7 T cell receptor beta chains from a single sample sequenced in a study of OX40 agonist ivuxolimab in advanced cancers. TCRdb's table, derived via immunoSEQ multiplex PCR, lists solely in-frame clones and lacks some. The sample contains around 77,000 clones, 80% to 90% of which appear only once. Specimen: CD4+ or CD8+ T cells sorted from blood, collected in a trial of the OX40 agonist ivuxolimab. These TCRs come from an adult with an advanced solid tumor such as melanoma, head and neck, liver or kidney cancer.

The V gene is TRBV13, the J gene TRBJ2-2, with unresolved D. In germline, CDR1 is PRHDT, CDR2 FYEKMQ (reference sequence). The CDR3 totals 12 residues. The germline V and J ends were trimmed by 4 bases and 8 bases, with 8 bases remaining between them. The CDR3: CASSSLGGELFF. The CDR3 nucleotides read TGTGCCAGCAGCTCCCTGGGTGGGGAGCTGTTTTTT.

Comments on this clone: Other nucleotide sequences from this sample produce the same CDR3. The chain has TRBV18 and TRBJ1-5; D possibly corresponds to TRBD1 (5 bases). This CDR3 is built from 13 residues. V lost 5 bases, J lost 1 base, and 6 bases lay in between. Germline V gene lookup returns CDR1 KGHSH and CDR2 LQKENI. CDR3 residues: CASSGDSNQPQHF. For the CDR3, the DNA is TGTGCCAGCTCAGGGGACAGCAATCAGCCCCAGCATTTT.

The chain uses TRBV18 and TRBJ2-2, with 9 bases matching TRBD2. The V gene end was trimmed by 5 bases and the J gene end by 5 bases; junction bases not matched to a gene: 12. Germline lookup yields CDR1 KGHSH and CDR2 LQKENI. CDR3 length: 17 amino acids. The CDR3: CASSASGGRAETGELFF. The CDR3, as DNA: TGTGCCAGCTCAGCTTCAGGCGGGAGGGCCGAGACCGGGGAGCTGTTTTTT.

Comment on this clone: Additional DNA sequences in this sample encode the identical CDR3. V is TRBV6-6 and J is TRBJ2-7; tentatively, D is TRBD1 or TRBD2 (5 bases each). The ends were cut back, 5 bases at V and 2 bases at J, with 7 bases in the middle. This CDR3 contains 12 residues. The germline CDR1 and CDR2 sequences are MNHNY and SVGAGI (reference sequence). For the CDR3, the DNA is TGTGCCAGCAGTGGGACGGCCTACGAGCAGTACTTC. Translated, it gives CASSGTAYEQYF.

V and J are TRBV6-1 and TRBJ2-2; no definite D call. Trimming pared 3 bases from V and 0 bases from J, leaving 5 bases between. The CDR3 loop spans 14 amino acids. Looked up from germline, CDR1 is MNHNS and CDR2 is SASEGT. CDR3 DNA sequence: TGTGCCAGCAGTGATGTGCCGAACACCGGGGAGCTGTTTTTT. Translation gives CASSDVPNTGELFF.

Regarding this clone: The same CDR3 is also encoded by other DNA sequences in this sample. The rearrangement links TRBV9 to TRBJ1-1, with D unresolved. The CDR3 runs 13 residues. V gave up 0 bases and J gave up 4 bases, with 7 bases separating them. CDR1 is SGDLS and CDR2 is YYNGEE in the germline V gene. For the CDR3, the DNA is TGTGCCAGCAGCGTAGGGGATGGCACTGAAGCTTTCTTT. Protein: CASSVGDGTEAFF.

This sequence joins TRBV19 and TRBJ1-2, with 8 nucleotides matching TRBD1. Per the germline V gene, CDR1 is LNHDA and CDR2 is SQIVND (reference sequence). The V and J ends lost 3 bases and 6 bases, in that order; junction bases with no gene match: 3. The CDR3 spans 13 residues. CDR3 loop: CASSIRGRDGYTF. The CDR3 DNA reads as TGTGCCAGTAGTATCAGGGGGCGAGATGGCTACACCTTC.